Shown below are 13 T cell receptor beta chains from a single sample sequenced in a study of beta chain features in type 1 diabetes. Reverse transcription of all isolated RNA meant that expressed TCRB transcripts were sequenced. Sequencing used immunoSEQ multiplex PCR; TCRdb keeps in-frame clones, though not all of them. Of roughly 610,000 clones in the sample, roughly 15% were seen once. The source material was naive CD4+ T cells from blood. These receptors all come from a man aged 18-30 years in good health.

V and J are TRBV11-2 and TRBJ1-4; D is perhaps TRBD1 (5 bases). The CDR3 sequence is 13 residues long. Germline loops: CDR1 SGHAT, CDR2 FQNNGV. The ends were cut back, 5 bases at V and 8 bases at J, with 12 bases in the middle. The DNA of the CDR3 is TGTGCCAGCAGCCCCAGGGCTGCCGAAAAACTGTTTTTT. Its translation is CASSPRAAEKLFF.

The gene calls are TRBV7-9 and TRBJ2-7, with D perhaps matching TRBD1 (6 bases). The germline gives CDR1 SEHNR, CDR2 FQNEAQ (reference sequence). This CDR3 has 14 residues. The V gene lost 4 bases and the J gene lost 4 bases, with 14 bases spanning the gap. The CDR3 bases are TGTGCCAGCAGCTACAGGGAGATCTATTACGAGCAGTACTTC. Translated, it gives CASSYREIYYEQYF.

The chain employs TRBV5-4 and TRBJ1-2; TRBD1 might be the D (5 bases). In germline, CDR1 is SGHNT, CDR2 YYREEE (reference sequence). The CDR3 sequence is 15 residues long. The V and J ends lost 2 bases and 1 base respectively, with 12 bases between them. DNA for the CDR3: TGTGCCAGCAGCTTCGGCGGGGGGAATAACTATGGCTACACCTTC. Its translation is CASSFGGGNNYGYTF.

In its sample, this clone was seen a few times. The CDR3 is CASSLRPGNTGELFF. The DNA of the CDR3 is TGTGCCAGCAGCTTACGTCCGGGAAACACCGGGGAGCTGTTTTTT. The rearrangement uses TRBV7-2 and TRBJ2-2; the D gene is possibly TRBD2 (5 bases). V was cut by 2 bases and J by 2 bases, with 9 bases left in between. CDR1 and CDR2 from the germline V gene are SGHTA and FQGNSA. This CDR3 comprises 15 residues.

This sequence joins TRBV9 and TRBJ1-2; 8 positions match TRBD1. This CDR3 has 14 residues. V shed 3 bases and J 4 bases; nucleotides not matched to a gene: 5. The germline V gene encodes CDR1 SGDLS and CDR2 YYNGEE. The CDR3 region has the DNA TGTGCCAGCAGCGCGAGGACAGGGAGCTATGGCTACACCTTC. Its protein is CASSARTGSYGYTF. The complete variable domain, with remaining parts taken from reference TRBV9 and TRBJ1-2, reads DSGVTQTPKHLITATGQRVTLRCSPRSGDLSVYWYQQSLDQGLQFLIQYYNGEERAKGNILERFSAQQFPDLHSELNLSSLELGDSALYFCASSARTGSYGYTFGSGTRLTVV.

This clone was seen a few times. The J gene is TRBJ2-5, the V gene TRBV11-3, with D possibly being TRBD1 (5 bases). The V end lost 4 bases, the J end lost 2 bases, and 11 bases lay between the germline ends. Per the germline V gene, CDR1 is SGHNT and CDR2 is YENEEA. The CDR3 runs to 14 residues. As DNA, the CDR3 is TGTGCCAGCAGCTCTCGACAGAAACAAGAGACCCAGTACTTC. Translated: CASSSRQKQETQYF. The variable domain in full, completed from reference TRBV11-3 and TRBJ2-5, reads EAGVVQSPRYKIIEKKQPVAFWCNPISGHNTLYWYLQNLGQGPELLIRYENEEAVDDSQLPKDRFSAERLKGVDSTLKIQPAELGDSAVYLCASSSRQKQETQYFGPGTRLLVL.

This clone occurred a few times. This sequence joins TRBV6-6 and TRBJ2-1; D call uncertain. CDR3 length: 13 amino acids. Looked up from germline, CDR1 is MNHNY and CDR2 is SVGAGI (reference sequence). V lost 5 bases to trimming and J lost 4 bases, with 9 bases between them. The CDR3 DNA is TGTGCCAGCAGTAATCCGTCTTACAATGAGCAGTTCTTC. Translating gives CASSNPSYNEQFF.

This clone was seen a handful of times. Other DNA sequences in the same sample also yield this CDR3. The chain couples TRBV7-2 to TRBJ1-5; 8 nucleotides line up with TRBD1. The V gene end was trimmed by 0 bases and the J gene end by 2 bases; junction bases not matched to a gene: 3. The length of the CDR3 is 16 residues. In germline, CDR1 is SGHTA, CDR2 FQGNSA. The CDR3 nucleotides are TGTGCCAGCAGCTTAGCCGGGACAGGTGGCAATCAGCCCCAGCATTTT. Protein: CASSLAGTGGNQPQHF.

The J gene is TRBJ2-5, the V gene TRBV5-1; D assignment may be TRBD1 or TRBD2 (5 bases each). Trimming pared 4 bases from V and 1 base from J, leaving 11 bases between. The V gene's germline CDR1 is SGHRS and CDR2 YFSETQ. The CDR3 consists of 14 residues. The CDR3 protein is CASSGGGVQETQYF. Here the CDR3 DNA reads TGCGCCAGCAGCGGGGGTGGGGTCCAAGAGACCCAGTACTTC. Full variable domain (missing parts from reference TRBV5-1 and TRBJ2-5): KAGVTQTPRYLIKTRGQQVTLSCSPISGHRSVSWYQQTPGQGLQFLFEYFSETQRNKGNFPGRFSGRQFSNSRSEMNVSTLELGDSALYLCASSGGGVQETQYFGPGTRLLVL.

Only a few counts were recorded for this clone. The chain joins TRBV10-3 to TRBJ2-3; D is unresolved. The CDR3 has 12 residues. The ends were cut back, 10 bases at V and 5 bases at J, with 13 bases in the middle. Germline V lookup: CDR1 ENHRY, CDR2 SYGVKD. The CDR3 bases are TGTGCCACTAGTAGGCCTGTAGATACGCAGTATTTT. Its translation: CATSRPVDTQYF.

The V call is TRBV7-2, the J call TRBJ2-1; the match to TRBD2 covers 8 bases. V lost 5 bases and J lost 4; bases outside the gene matches: 10. The CDR3 covers 16 residues. Per germline, CDR1 SGHTA and CDR2 FQGNSA. CDR3: CASSPGGLVVYNEQFF. The CDR3 DNA reads TGTGCCAGCAGCCCGGGGGGGTTGGTTGTTTACAATGAGCAGTTCTTC.

CDR3 region: CASSAGGTSSYEQYF. The CDR3 DNA reads as TGTGCCAGCAGCGCTGGGGGAACCTCCTCCTACGAGCAGTACTTC. The rearrangement joins TRBV9 to TRBJ2-7; either TRBD1 or TRBD2 may fit D (5 bases each). Trimming stripped 3 bases from V and 0 bases from J, with 13 bases between. In germline, CDR1 is SGDLS, CDR2 YYNGEE. This CDR3 comprises 15 residues.

This clone was seen a handful of times. The gene calls are TRBV6-5 and TRBJ2-2; D gene uncertain. Trimming shortened V by 2 bases and J by 8 bases, and 12 bases separated the two germline ends. CDR3 length: 14 amino acids. From germline, CDR1 is MNHEY and CDR2 SVGAGI. In nucleotides, the CDR3 is TGTGCCAGCAGTTACGGACGGGTGGCGGGGGAGCTGTTTTTT. This codes for CASSYGRVAGELFF.